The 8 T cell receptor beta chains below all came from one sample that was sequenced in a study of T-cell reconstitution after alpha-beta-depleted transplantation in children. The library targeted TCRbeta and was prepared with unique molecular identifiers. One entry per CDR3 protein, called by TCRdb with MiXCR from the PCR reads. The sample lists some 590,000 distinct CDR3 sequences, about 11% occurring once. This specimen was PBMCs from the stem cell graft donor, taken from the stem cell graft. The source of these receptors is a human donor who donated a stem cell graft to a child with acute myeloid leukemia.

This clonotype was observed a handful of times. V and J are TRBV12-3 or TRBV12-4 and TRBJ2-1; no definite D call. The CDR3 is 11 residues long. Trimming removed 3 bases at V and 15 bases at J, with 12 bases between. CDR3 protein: CASSLLTGRFF. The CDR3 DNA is TGTGCCAGCAGTTTGTTAACCGGACGGTTCTTC.

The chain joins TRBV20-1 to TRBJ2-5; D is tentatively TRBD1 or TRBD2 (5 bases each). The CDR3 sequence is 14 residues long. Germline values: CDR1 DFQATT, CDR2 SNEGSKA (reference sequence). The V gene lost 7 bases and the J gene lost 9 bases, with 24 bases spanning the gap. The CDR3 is CSGTTGTIQVAQYF. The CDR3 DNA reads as TGCAGTGGTACGACCGGGACCATCCAGGTGGCCCAGTACTTC.

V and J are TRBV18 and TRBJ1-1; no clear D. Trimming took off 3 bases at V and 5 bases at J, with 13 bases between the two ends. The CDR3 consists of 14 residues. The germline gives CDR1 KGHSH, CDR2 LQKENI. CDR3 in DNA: TGTGCCAGCTCACCGAGAACGCCCCCGACTGAAGCTTTCTTT. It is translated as CASSPRTPPTEAFF.

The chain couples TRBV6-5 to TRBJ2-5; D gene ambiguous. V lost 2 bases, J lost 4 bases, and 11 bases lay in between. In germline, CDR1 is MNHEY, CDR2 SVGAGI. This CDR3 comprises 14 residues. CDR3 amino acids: CASSYEVPSETQYF. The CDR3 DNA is TGTGCCAGCAGTTACGAGGTTCCCTCAGAGACCCAGTACTTC.

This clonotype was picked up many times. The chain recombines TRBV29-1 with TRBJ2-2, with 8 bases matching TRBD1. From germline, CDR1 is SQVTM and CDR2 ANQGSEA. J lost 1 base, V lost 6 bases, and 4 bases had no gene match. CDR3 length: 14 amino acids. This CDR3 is CSVGDRGNTGELFF. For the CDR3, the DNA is TGCAGCGTAGGCGACAGGGGGAACACCGGGGAGCTGTTTTTT.

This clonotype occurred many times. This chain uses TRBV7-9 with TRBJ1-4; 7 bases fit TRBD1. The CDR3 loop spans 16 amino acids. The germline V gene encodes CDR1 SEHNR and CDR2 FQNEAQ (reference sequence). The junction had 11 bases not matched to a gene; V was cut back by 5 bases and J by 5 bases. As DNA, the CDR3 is TGTGCCAGCAGCATACCAACCGGGACAGAAAATGAAAAACTGTTTTTT. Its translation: CASSIPTGTENEKLFF. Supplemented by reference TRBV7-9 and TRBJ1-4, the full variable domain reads DTGVSQNPRHKITKRGQNVTFRCDPISEHNRLYWYRQTLGQGPEFLTYFQNEAQLEKSRLLSDRFSAERPKGSFSTLEIQRTEQGDSAMYLCASSIPTGTENEKLFFGSGTQLSVL.

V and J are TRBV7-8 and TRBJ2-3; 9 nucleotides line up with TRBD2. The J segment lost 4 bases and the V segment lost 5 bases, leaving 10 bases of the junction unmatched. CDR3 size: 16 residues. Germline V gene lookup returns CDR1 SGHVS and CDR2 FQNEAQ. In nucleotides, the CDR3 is TGTGCCAGCAGCGGACTAGCGCCCGGGTCTGCAGATACGCAGTATTTT. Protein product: CASSGLAPGSADTQYF.

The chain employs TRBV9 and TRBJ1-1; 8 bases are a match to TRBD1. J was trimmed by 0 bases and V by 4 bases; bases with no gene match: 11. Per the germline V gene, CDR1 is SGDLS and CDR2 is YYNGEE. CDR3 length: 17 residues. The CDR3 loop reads CASSRGTGTRLNTEAFF. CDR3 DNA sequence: TGTGCCAGCAGCCGCGGGACAGGTACGCGTTTGAACACTGAAGCTTTCTTT.